This TCR beta chain appears in the sequencing data of a study of blood T cell repertoires in COVID-19. Germline-derived CDR1 and CDR2 are MNHEY and SMNVEV (reference sequence). The CDR3 sequence is 16 residues long. Trimming removed 4 bases from V and 4 bases from J; junction bases left unmatched: 8. This clone was recorded only once. Methods used by the authors: Reference gene primers were amplified, and this amplification served to estimate nucleated cell counts. Clones were sequenced by immunoSEQ multiplex PCR, and TCRdb holds only the in-frame ones, with some missing. The V and J calls and the clone size are those of that table, but D and trimming were determined from the DNA. Of about 170,000 clones in the sample, approximately 89% are singletons; the top ten hold around 3.5%.

The rearrangement joins TRBV27 to TRBJ2-2, with 8 bases lining up with TRBD1. Sequences were obtained from peripheral blood. This receptor was obtained from a man between 65 and 85 years old with acute or convalescent COVID-19. The CDR3 nucleotides read TGTGCCAGCAGTTGGGGCAGGGGGCGCCCCACCGGGGAGCTGTTTTTT. This codes for CASSWGRGRPTGELFF.